A single sample is the source of the 29 T cell receptor beta chains below, sequenced in a study of blood T cell repertoires in COVID-19. Data came from immunoSEQ multiplex PCR; TCRdb stores just in-frame clones and leaves some out. The repertoire consists of about 160,000 clones, with more than 85% occurring once and the leading ten covering 7% to 8%. Sequenced material: PBMCs or T cells enriched from blood (not recorded which). These receptors originate from a woman aged 45-60 years who had recovered from COVID-19.

CDR3 nucleotide sequence: TGTGCCAGCAGCGTAGTTGAGAGGGTCACTGAGCAGTTCTTC. Translation: CASSVVERVTEQFF. The genes are TRBV9 and TRBJ2-1; D might be TRBD2 (5 bases). From germline, CDR1 is SGDLS and CDR2 YYNGEE. V was cut by 0 bases and J by 9 bases, with 13 bases left in between. The CDR3 length is 14 residues.

V gene TRBV6-5 combines with J gene TRBJ2-3; TRBD1 aligns across 7 bases. CDR1 is MNHEY and CDR2 is SVGAGI in the germline V gene. After removal of 6 bases from V and 2 bases from J, the junction contained 8 bases not matched to a gene. CDR3 size: 15 residues. The CDR3 coding sequence is TGTGCCAGCAGCCTACAGGGGTGGGACACAGATACGCAGTATTTT. This sequence encodes CASSLQGWDTDTQYF.

Here the CDR3 DNA reads TGTGCCAGCGCCACAGCTAATAGCAATCAGCCCCAGCATTTT. Amino acids: CASATANSNQPQHF. V usage is TRBV2 and J usage is TRBJ1-5; D ambiguous. CDR1 is SNHLY, CDR2 FYNNEI, per germline. V lost 8 bases and J 0 bases, leaving 11 bases between the germline ends. The CDR3 has 14 residues.

Note on this clone: The junction departs from the called germline gene at one end, perhaps through a read error. This chain uses TRBV6-6 with TRBJ1-1; 7 nucleotides align to TRBD1. The germline gives CDR1 MNHNY, CDR2 SVGAGI (reference sequence). The CDR3 runs 12 residues. The CDR3 loop reads CASSRQGPEAFF. The CDR3 nucleotides read TGTGCCAGCAGCCGACAGGGCCCTGAGGCTTTCTTT.

The V gene is TRBV9, the J gene TRBJ2-1; TRBD2 matches 14 bases. Per germline, CDR1 SGDLS and CDR2 YYNGEE. V trimming: 1 base; J trimming: 12 bases; junction bases outside the gene matches: 12. The CDR3 length is 17 residues. CDR3 residues: CASSVTGTGLAGDGQFF. In nucleotides, the CDR3 is TGTGCCAGCAGCGTAACAGGGACGGGACTAGCGGGAGATGGGCAGTTCTTC.

This clone came up a few times. This chain joins TRBV10-2 and TRBJ2-7, with 10 bases matching TRBD1. Germline V lookup: CDR1 WSHSY, CDR2 SAAADI. Losses at the gene ends were 3 bases for V and 6 bases for J; bases not matched to a gene: 5. The CDR3 extends over 14 amino acids. CDR3 coding DNA: TGCGCCAGCAGTGAACCGGGACAGGGGCGCGAGCAGTACTTC. Amino acids: CASSEPGQGREQYF.

V is TRBV28 and J is TRBJ2-7; TRBD1 agrees at 7 bases. Germline assignment: CDR1 MDHEN and CDR2 SYDVKM. The CDR3 length is 15 residues. With V trimmed by 3 bases and J by 6 bases, 11 bases remained unmatched. In DNA form, the CDR3 reads TGTGCCAGCAGTTTTCGGGCAGGGGGTCTAGTCGAGCAGTACTTC. Its translation: CASSFRAGGLVEQYF. Together with reference TRBV28 and TRBJ2-7, the CDR3 gives the full variable domain: DVKVTQSSRYLVKRTGEKVFLECVQDMDHENMFWYRQDPGLGLRLIYFSYDVKMKEKGDIPEGYSVSREKKERFSLILESASTNQTSMYLCASSFRAGGLVEQYFGPGTRLTVT.

V and J are TRBV29-1 and TRBJ2-2, with a possible D match to TRBD1 (6 bases). There are 15 residues in the CDR3. CDR1 is SQVTM and CDR2 is ANQGSEA in the germline V gene. V lost 7 bases to trimming and J lost 6 bases, with 21 bases between them. CDR3 amino acids: CSAGPRDTLAGELFF. DNA of the CDR3: TGCAGCGCCGGGCCCCGGGACACCTTGGCCGGGGAGCTGTTTTTT.

This clone appeared once. The V and J genes are TRBV28 and TRBJ2-3; 8 nucleotides agree with TRBD2. The length of the CDR3 is 21 residues. With V trimmed by 3 bases and J by 1 base, 21 bases remained unmatched. Germline V gene data show CDR1 as MDHEN and CDR2 as SYDVKM. CDR3 DNA sequence: TGTGCCAGCAGTTTTCCGGGCCGCCTAGCGGGCTCGGGGGCGGGCACAGATACGCAGTATTTT. Its protein product is CASSFPGRLAGSGAGTDTQYF.

V is TRBV7-6 and J is TRBJ1-1; the D gene is possibly TRBD1 (6 bases). Trimming left V 5 bases short and J 2 bases short, with 12 bases between. Germline V gene lookup returns CDR1 SGHVS and CDR2 FNYEAQ. The CDR3 runs 14 residues. In nucleotides, the CDR3 is TGTGCCAGCAGCAAGACAGGTCTAAACACTGAAGCTTTCTTT. Translation gives CASSKTGLNTEAFF.

V usage is TRBV6-5 and J usage is TRBJ1-1; 11 nucleotides align to TRBD1. Germline values: CDR1 MNHEY, CDR2 SVGAGI. The V gene end was trimmed by 6 bases and the J gene end by 6 bases; junction bases not matched to a gene: 9. The CDR3 is 15 residues long. The CDR3 sequence is CASRPGQGGIPEAFF. The CDR3 region has the DNA TGTGCCAGCAGGCCGGGACAGGGGGGAATCCCTGAAGCTTTCTTT.

The chain uses TRBV4-2 and TRBJ1-2; D is undetermined. V lost 0 bases and J 5 bases, leaving 10 bases between the germline ends. In germline, CDR1 is LGHNA, CDR2 YNFKEQ. The CDR3 is 14 residues long. CDR3 amino acids: CASSQDAGEYGYTF. CDR3 sequence (DNA): TGTGCCAGCAGCCAAGATGCCGGGGAGTATGGCTACACCTTC.

This chain joins TRBV19 and TRBJ2-2; 7 bases agree with TRBD1. The length of the CDR3 is 15 residues. Germline V gene data show CDR1 as LNHDA and CDR2 as SQIVND (reference sequence). V was pared by 10 bases and J by 0 bases, with 8 bases of the junction left unmatched. The DNA of the CDR3 is TGTGCCACCAAGGGACAGTCTACGAACACCGGGGAGCTGTTTTTT. Its protein is CATKGQSTNTGELFF.

This rearrangement joins TRBV7-2 to TRBJ2-3; TRBD2 is a possible D gene (6 bases). CDR3 length equals 14 residues. V was clipped by 6 bases and J by 2 bases, with 12 bases between them. Looked up from germline, CDR1 is SGHTA and CDR2 is FQGNSA. The CDR3 protein is CASSPDYTTDTQYF. CDR3 sequence (DNA): TGTGCCAGCAGTCCGGACTATACCACAGATACGCAGTATTTT.

The chain couples TRBV28 to TRBJ2-3; 7 nucleotides line up with TRBD1. The CDR3 is made up of 16 amino acids. Germline V gene sequence: CDR1 MDHEN, CDR2 SYDVKM. Trimming at V came to 7 bases and at J to 5 bases, leaving 15 bases not matched to a gene. The CDR3 DNA reads as TGTGCCAGCATGGAGACAGGGTGGCCCTCCCGAGATACGCAGTATTTT. Its protein is CASMETGWPSRDTQYF.

This chain uses TRBV5-6 with TRBJ1-1; D remains ambiguous. Between the trimmed V and J ends, which lost 2 bases and 9 bases, there was a span of 11 bases. The V gene's germline CDR1 is SGHDT and CDR2 YYEEEE. The CDR3 runs 12 residues. The CDR3 sequence: CASSFWQSQAFF. For the CDR3, the DNA is TGTGCCAGCAGCTTTTGGCAGTCGCAAGCTTTCTTT.

This chain uses TRBV15 with TRBJ2-7; TRBD2 matches at 8 bases. Looked up from germline, CDR1 is LNHNV and CDR2 is YYDKDF (reference sequence). The V segment lost 1 base and the J segment 0 bases; nucleotides outside the gene matches: 2. This CDR3 contains 15 residues. CDR3 loop: CATSRAGGTSYEQYF. Written as DNA, the CDR3 is TGTGCCACCAGCAGAGCGGGAGGGACCTCCTACGAGCAGTACTTC.

The sample holds a few counts of this clone. V gene TRBV7-2 combines with J gene TRBJ2-1; 8 nucleotides line up with TRBD1. CDR1 and CDR2 from the germline V gene are SGHTA and FQGNSA. Germline trimming cut 4 bases from V and 7 bases from J; bases unmatched to any gene: 6. The length of the CDR3 is 14 residues. Here the CDR3 reads CASSSRTGWNEQFF. CDR3 DNA: TGTGCCAGCAGCTCCCGGACAGGGTGGAATGAGCAGTTCTTC. The whole variable domain, filled in from reference TRBV7-2 and TRBJ2-1, reads GAGVSQSPSNKVTEKGKDVELRCDPISGHTALYWYRQSLGQGLEFLIYFQGNSAPDKSGLPSDRFSAERTGGSVSTLTIQRTQQEDSAVYLCASSSRTGWNEQFFGPGTRLTVL.

In this sample, this clone turned up a few times. The J gene is TRBJ1-5, the V gene TRBV7-9; 9 bases agree with TRBD1. Trimming at V came to 5 bases and at J to 4 bases, leaving 3 bases not matched to a gene. The germline V gene encodes CDR1 SEHNR and CDR2 FQNEAQ (reference sequence). The CDR3 contains 14 residues. This chain's CDR3 is CASSGGTGNQPQHF. In DNA, the CDR3 is TGTGCCAGCAGCGGCGGGACAGGGAATCAGCCCCAGCATTTT.

The gene calls are TRBV6-2 or TRBV6-3 and TRBJ2-1; TRBD1 aligns across 7 bases. The CDR3 runs to 14 residues. Trimming cost V 6 bases and J 6 bases; bases outside gene matches: 8. In germline, CDR1 is MNHEY, CDR2 SVGEGT. CDR3 bases: TGTGCCAGCAGCCCCGGGACAGTTATCAATGAGCAGTTCTTC. Protein product: CASSPGTVINEQFF.

This chain joins TRBV24-1 and TRBJ1-3; TRBD1 aligns across 8 bases. V shed 9 bases and J 0 bases; nucleotides not matched to a gene: 9. CDR3 length equals 16 residues. Per germline, CDR1 KGHDR and CDR2 SFDVKD. The CDR3 region has the DNA TGTGCCACCCATGGACAGGGAAGCCTCTCTGGAAACACCATATATTTT. Translating it yields CATHGQGSLSGNTIYF.

J is TRBJ2-7 and V is TRBV11-1, with D possibly being TRBD1 (6 bases). Trimming took off 3 bases at V and 6 bases at J, with 12 bases between the two ends. Germline values: CDR1 SGHAT, CDR2 FQDESV (reference sequence). CDR3 length equals 13 residues. The CDR3 DNA sequence: TGTGCCAGCAGCTTCCGGCAGGGGCTCGAGCAGTACTTC. Translation: CASSFRQGLEQYF.

CDR3 DNA: TGTGCCAGCAGCTTAGGTAGCGGGAGGTACGAGCAGTACTTC. This sequence encodes CASSLGSGRYEQYF. The chain combines TRBV7-2 with TRBJ2-7, with 10 bases lining up with TRBD2. The CDR3 length is 14 residues. J was trimmed by 4 bases and V by 1 base; bases with no gene match: 1. The germline V gene has CDR1 SGHTA and CDR2 FQGNSA.

This rearrangement joins TRBV7-8 to TRBJ1-6, with D possibly being TRBD1 (6 bases). V was pared by 1 base and J by 10 bases, with 11 bases between. Germline V CDR1 and CDR2: SGHVS, FQNEAQ. This CDR3 is built from 14 residues. CDR3 bases: TGTGCCAGCAGCTTAGTCCGGGACAACTCACCCCTCCACTTT. Its protein product is CASSLVRDNSPLHF.

V is TRBV3-1 (or the pseudogene TRBV3-2) and J is TRBJ1-2; 10 bases fit TRBD1. The CDR3 sequence is 14 residues long. CDR1 and CDR2 from the germline V gene are LGHDT and YNNKEL (reference sequence). With V trimmed by 4 bases and J by 2 bases, 1 base remained unmatched. As DNA, the CDR3 is TGTGCCAGCAGCCCGGGACAGGGGAACTATGGCTACACCTTC. This gives the protein CASSPGQGNYGYTF.

V and J are TRBV5-1 and TRBJ2-3, with 10 positions matching TRBD2. Unmatched junction bases numbered 6, after V lost 0 bases and J lost 5 bases. CDR1 and CDR2 (germline): SGHRS, YFSETQ. The CDR3 length is 16 residues. The CDR3 coding sequence is TGCGCCAGCAGCTTGGATATAGCGGGAGGAATAGATACGCAGTATTTT. Translated: CASSLDIAGGIDTQYF.

Of note for this clone: In the same sample, other DNA sequences code for this CDR3. This chain links TRBV7-9 with TRBJ1-2; D might be TRBD1 (5 bases). The CDR3 has 13 amino acids. V lost 5 bases and J lost 3, with 10 bases in between. The germline gives CDR1 SEHNR, CDR2 FQNEAQ (reference sequence). Here the CDR3 DNA reads TGTGCCAGCAGCCCTCAGGGTGACTATGGCTACACCTTC. Its translation: CASSPQGDYGYTF.

The V call is TRBV24-1, the J call TRBJ1-3; D unresolved. V was shortened by 5 bases and J by 1 base, with 11 bases between the two germline ends. Per germline, CDR1 KGHDR and CDR2 SFDVKD. The CDR3 extends over 15 amino acids. CDR3 amino acids: CATSGSGRSGNTIYF. In nucleotides, the CDR3 is TGTGCCACCAGTGGAAGCGGGAGGTCTGGAAACACCATATATTTT.

This clone showed up just once. This chain links TRBV6-5 with TRBJ2-7; D call uncertain. V was trimmed by 5 bases and J by 3 bases, leaving 11 bases between them. There are 13 residues in the CDR3. Germline V gene sequence: CDR1 MNHEY, CDR2 SVGAGI. CDR3 DNA sequence: TGTGCCAGCAGTCAGAATACGGGCTACGAGCAGTACTTC. Protein: CASSQNTGYEQYF.